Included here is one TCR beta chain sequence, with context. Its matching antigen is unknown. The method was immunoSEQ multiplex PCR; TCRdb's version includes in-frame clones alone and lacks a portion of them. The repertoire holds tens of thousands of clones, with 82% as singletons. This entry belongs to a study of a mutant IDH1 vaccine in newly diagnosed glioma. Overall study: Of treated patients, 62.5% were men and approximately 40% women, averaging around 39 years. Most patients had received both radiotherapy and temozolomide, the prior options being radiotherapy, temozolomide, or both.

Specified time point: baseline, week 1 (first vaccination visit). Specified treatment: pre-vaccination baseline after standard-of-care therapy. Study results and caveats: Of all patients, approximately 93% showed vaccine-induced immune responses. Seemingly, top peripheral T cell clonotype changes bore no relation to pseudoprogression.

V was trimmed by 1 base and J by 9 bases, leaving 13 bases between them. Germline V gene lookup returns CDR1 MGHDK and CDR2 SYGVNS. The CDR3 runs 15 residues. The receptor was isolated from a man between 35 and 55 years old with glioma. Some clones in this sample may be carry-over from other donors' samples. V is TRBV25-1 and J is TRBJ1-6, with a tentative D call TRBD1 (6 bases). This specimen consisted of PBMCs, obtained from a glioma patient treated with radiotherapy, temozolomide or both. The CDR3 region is CASSESAGASSPLHF. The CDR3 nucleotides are TGTGCCAGCAGTGAATCTGCGGGGGCGTCTTCACCCCTCCACTTT.